Only a few counts were recorded for the clone carrying this T cell receptor beta chain. No antigen is known for it. TCRdb re-called the 5' RACE reads with MiXCR, one entry per CDR3 protein. The sample yields roughly 1,500,000 distinct CDR3 sequences, around 33% seen once. The sample is drawn from a study of identical twins. Whole-study results and caveats: Beta out-of-frame sequences showed weaker excess twin sharing. Out-of-frame alpha sequences common to twins exhibited a surplus of low generation probability.

This CDR3 is 11 amino acids long. Germline assignment: CDR1 SQVTM and CDR2 ANQGSEA. The V end was cut by 4 bases, the J end by 4 bases, with 7 bases between. The donor group consisted entirely of healthy Caucasians. V is TRBV29-1 and J is TRBJ1-1; D is possibly TRBD1 (5 bases). What was sequenced was cord blood. This TCR was sampled from a newborn girl in good health. The CDR3 is CSVVGATEAFF. In DNA, the CDR3 is TGCAGCGTTGTAGGGGCCACTGAAGCTTTCTTT.